The sequence of this TCR beta chain was determined in a study of graft-versus-host responses after intestinal transplantation. Here immunoSEQ multiplex PCR was the method, and the copy in TCRdb shows in-frame clones only, minus some. The sample contains roughly 39,000 clones, over 90% of which appear only once. The CDR3 sequence is 15 residues long. The V end lost 1 base, the J end lost 4 bases, and 8 bases lay between the germline ends. Germline assignment: CDR1 MGHRA and CDR2 YSYEKL. About this clone: Antigen specificity is unknown.

The J gene is TRBJ1-6, the V gene TRBV4-1; possibly TRBD1 for D (6 bases). The source is a human donor who was the organ donor for an intestinal transplant. Sequenced here: unstimulated CD8+ T cells sorted from spleen or lymph node cells, sampled before transplant. CDR3 bases: TGCGCCAGCAGCCAAGGACAGGCTTATAATTCACCCCTCCACTTT. Residues: CASSQGQAYNSPLHF.